This paragraph reports one TCR beta chain. The antigen is unknown. Assay used: immunoSEQ multiplex PCR; TCRdb lists only in-frame clones, some missing. Among tens of thousands of clones listed, about 90% were seen once. This entry belongs to a study of T cells after posttransplantation cyclophosphamide. Broader study findings: Recipient CMV seropositivity and CMV reactivation strongly tracked TRB clonality. Tissue-infiltrating T cells from skin or gut overlapped little with blood T cells. Later blood repertoires were often dominated by clones from the donor CD8+ memory compartment.

This related bone marrow graft donor gave peripheral blood on the day of marrow donation. The sequence came from a woman aged 45 to 65 in good health and a related stem cell transplant donor. Sequencing was performed on PBMCs.

The CDR3 nucleotides read TGTGCCAGCAGCTTCCGGGGGGCTTGGACTGAAGCTTTCTTT. It is translated as CASSFRGAWTEAFF. This chain uses TRBV11-1 with TRBJ1-1; tentative D call: TRBD1 (6 bases). Germline CDR1 and CDR2: SGHAT and FQDESV (reference sequence). This CDR3 has 14 amino acids. V was shortened by 3 bases and J by 5 bases, with 13 bases between the two germline ends.